Presented here are 14 T cell receptor beta chains from one specimen sequenced in a study of blood T cells in healthy people across ages. For the second PCR, which ran for roughly 7 to 11 cycles, a sample-barcoded 5' primer and a J-beta primer mix were used. TCRdb re-derived calls from the 5' RACE reads in MiXCR, one entry per CDR3 protein. The sample contains hundreds of thousands of distinct CDR3 sequences, 25% to 30% of which appear only once. Sequencing was done on a sample of blood. The receptor set was obtained from a woman aged 70-85 years in good health.

The V gene is TRBV6-5, the J gene TRBJ1-2, with D maybe TRBD1 (6 bases). The CDR3 loop spans 15 amino acids. Trimming took 5 bases from V and 3 from J, leaving 16 bases between them. CDR1 is MNHEY and CDR2 is SVGAGI in the germline V gene. In nucleotides, the CDR3 is TGTGCCAGCAGTACGCAACGGACAGCTGACTATGGCTACACCTTC. Encoded protein: CASSTQRTADYGYTF.

This clonotype was seen at least ten times. The chain couples TRBV19 to TRBJ2-1; 7 positions agree with TRBD2. Germline assignment: CDR1 LNHDA and CDR2 SQIVND (reference sequence). With V trimmed by 7 bases and J by 0 bases, 6 bases remained unmatched. CDR3 size: 15 residues. The CDR3 nucleotides read TGTGCCAGTACCTTCGGCGGGAGCTCCTACAATGAGCAGTTCTTC. Translation: CASTFGGSSYNEQFF.

The chain carries TRBV5-1 and TRBJ2-7; 8 bases are a match to TRBD2. V shed 3 bases and J 6 bases; nucleotides not matched to a gene: 11. Germline V CDR1 and CDR2: SGHRS, YFSETQ. The CDR3 sequence is 15 residues long. The CDR3 nucleotides read TGCGCCAGCAGCTCGGCCGGGACTAGTCTGCGCGAGCAGTACTTC. Amino acids: CASSSAGTSLREQYF.

The CDR3 sequence: CASSPKIDEQYF. The CDR3 DNA sequence: TGCGCCAGCAGCCCCAAGATAGACGAGCAGTACTTC. This sequence joins TRBV5-1 and TRBJ2-7; no reliable D call. Between the trimmed V and J ends, which lost 4 bases and 5 bases, there was a span of 10 bases. The CDR3 runs 12 residues. Germline loops: CDR1 SGHRS, CDR2 YFSETQ.

The chain is built from TRBV10-3 and TRBJ2-7; 7 nucleotides line up with TRBD2. Germline-derived CDR1 and CDR2 are ENHRY and SYGVKD. This CDR3 is 13 amino acids long. V gave up 2 bases and J gave up 5 bases; unmatched junction bases: 3. The CDR3 here is CAISEERDDEQYF. The CDR3 DNA is TGTGCCATCAGTGAGGAGCGGGATGACGAGCAGTACTTC.

A few counts support this clonotype. J is TRBJ2-5 and V is TRBV3-1; D remains ambiguous. The DNA end is more similar to TRBJ2-7, so the J call may be wrong. Germline CDR1 reads LGHDT; CDR2 reads YNNKEL (reference sequence). The CDR3 has 13 amino acids. CDR3 bases: TGTGCCAGCAGCCAGCTTGGGATCCACGAGCAGTACTTC. This translates into CASSQLGIHEQYF.

This clonotype was found a few times. V usage is TRBV27 and J usage is TRBJ1-1; D uncertain. The CDR3 has 14 amino acids. Germline CDR1 reads MNHEY; CDR2 reads SMNVEV (reference sequence). V was cut by 6 bases and J by 2 bases, with 13 bases left in between. Written as DNA, the CDR3 is TGTGCCAGCAGGCCCGATCCGGGTAACACTGAAGCTTTCTTT. It encodes CASRPDPGNTEAFF.

The rearrangement links TRBV5-1 to TRBJ2-5; 10 nucleotides line up with TRBD2. The J call may not be correct, given that the DNA end is closer to TRBJ2-1. This CDR3 contains 16 residues. CDR1 is SGHRS, CDR2 YFSETQ, per germline. This chain's CDR3 is CASRPRLAGAHNEQFF. The DNA of the CDR3 is TGCGCCAGCAGACCTAGGCTAGCGGGGGCACACAATGAGCAGTTCTTC.

The chain combines TRBV6-5 with TRBJ2-1, with TRBD1 matching 9 bases. V lost 6 bases and J lost 5; bases outside the gene matches: 5. The CDR3 is 14 residues long. Germline V gene data show CDR1 as MNHEY and CDR2 as SVGAGI. In nucleotides, the CDR3 is TGTGCCAGCAGCCGGGGACAGGGCCACAATGAGCAGTTCTTC. This translates into CASSRGQGHNEQFF.

This clonotype turned up a few times. Relative to the germline gene, one junction end is altered; a read error may explain this. The genes are TRBV7-7 and TRBJ2-5; 8 nucleotides line up with TRBD1. Per the germline V gene, CDR1 is SSHAT and CDR2 is FNYEAQ (reference sequence). This CDR3 is 14 amino acids long. CDR3 nucleotides: TGTGCTAGCAGCTTAACGACAGGGGAGCAGACCCAGTACTTC. Amino acid sequence: CASSLTTGEQTQYF. Full variable domain (missing parts from reference TRBV7-7 and TRBJ2-5): GAGVSQSPRYKVTKRGQDVTLRCDPISSHATLYWYQQALGQGPEFLTYFNYEAQPDKSGLPSDRFSAERPEGSISTLTIQRTEQRDSAMYRCASSLTTGEQTQYFGPGTRLLVL.

V gene TRBV7-2 combines with J gene TRBJ2-5; a possible D gene is TRBD2 (5 bases). Germline-derived CDR1 and CDR2 are SGHTA and FQGNSA. V was pared by 3 bases and J by 3 bases, with 8 bases between. The CDR3 has 13 amino acids. CDR3 loop: CASSFWGEETQYF. In nucleotides, the CDR3 is TGTGCCAGCAGCTTCTGGGGAGAAGAGACCCAGTACTTC.

The genes are TRBV28 and TRBJ1-2, with 7 bases aligning to TRBD1. V was pared by 6 bases and J by 5 bases, with 12 bases of the junction left unmatched. The CDR3 length is 15 residues. Germline loops: CDR1 MDHEN, CDR2 SYDVKM. CDR3 DNA sequence: TGTGCCAGCAGGATAACAGGGGATAGGGGTTATGGCTACACCTTC. Encoded protein: CASRITGDRGYGYTF.

The rearrangement uses TRBV9 and TRBJ1-2; no clear D gene. There are 14 residues in the CDR3. From germline, CDR1 is SGDLS and CDR2 YYNGEE. Between the trimmed V and J ends, which lost 0 bases and 4 bases, there was a span of 10 bases. The CDR3: CASSVVGSPYGYTF. The CDR3 coding sequence is TGTGCCAGCAGCGTAGTGGGGTCCCCCTATGGCTACACCTTC.

This clonotype was detected ten times or more. V usage is TRBV10-2 and J usage is TRBJ2-3; D ambiguous. There are 11 residues in the CDR3. V was clipped by 8 bases and J by 5 bases, with 8 bases between them. CDR1 and CDR2 (germline): WSHSY, SAAADI. CDR3 in DNA: TGCGCCAGCCGAGTTGAAGATACGCAGTATTTT. Its translation is CASRVEDTQYF.